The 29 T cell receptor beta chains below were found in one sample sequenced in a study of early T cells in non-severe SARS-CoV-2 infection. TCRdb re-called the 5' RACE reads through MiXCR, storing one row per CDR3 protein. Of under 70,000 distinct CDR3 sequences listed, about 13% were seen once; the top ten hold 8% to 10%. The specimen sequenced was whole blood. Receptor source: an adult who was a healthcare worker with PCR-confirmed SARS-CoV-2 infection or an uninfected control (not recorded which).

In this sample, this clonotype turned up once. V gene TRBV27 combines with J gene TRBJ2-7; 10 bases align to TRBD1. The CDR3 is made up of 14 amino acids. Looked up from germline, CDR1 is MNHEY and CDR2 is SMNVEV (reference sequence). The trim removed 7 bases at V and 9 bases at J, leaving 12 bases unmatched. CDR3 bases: TGTGCCAGCAAACCGACAGGGGGCCCTTTCGGGCAGTACTTC. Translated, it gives CASKPTGGPFGQYF.

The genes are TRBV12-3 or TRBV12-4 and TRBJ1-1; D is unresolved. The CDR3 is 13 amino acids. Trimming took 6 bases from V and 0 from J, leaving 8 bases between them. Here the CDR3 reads CASRAQMNTEAFF. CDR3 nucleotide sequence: TGTGCCAGCAGAGCACAGATGAACACTGAAGCTTTCTTT.

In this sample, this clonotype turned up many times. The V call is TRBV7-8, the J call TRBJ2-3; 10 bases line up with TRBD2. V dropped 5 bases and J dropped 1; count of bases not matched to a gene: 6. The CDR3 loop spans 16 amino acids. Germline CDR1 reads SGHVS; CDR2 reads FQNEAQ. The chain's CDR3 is CASSLPGTSGTDTQYF. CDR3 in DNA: TGTGCCAGCAGCCTCCCCGGGACTAGCGGCACAGATACGCAGTATTTT.

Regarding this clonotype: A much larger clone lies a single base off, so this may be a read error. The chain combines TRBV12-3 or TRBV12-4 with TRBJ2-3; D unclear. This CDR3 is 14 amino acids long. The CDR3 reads CGSSQGLGTDTQYF. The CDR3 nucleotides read TGTGGCAGCAGCCAAGGCCTGGGCACAGATACGCAGTATTTT.

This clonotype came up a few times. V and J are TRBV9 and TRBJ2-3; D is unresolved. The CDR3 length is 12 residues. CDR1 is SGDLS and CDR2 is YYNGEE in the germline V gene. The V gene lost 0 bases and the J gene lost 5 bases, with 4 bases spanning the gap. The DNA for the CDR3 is TGTGCCAGCAGCGTAGCCGGAGATACGCAGTATTTT. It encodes CASSVAGDTQYF.

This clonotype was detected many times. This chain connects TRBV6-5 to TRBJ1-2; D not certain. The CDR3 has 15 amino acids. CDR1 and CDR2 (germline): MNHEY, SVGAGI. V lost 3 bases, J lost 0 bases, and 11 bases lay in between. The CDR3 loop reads CASSYGRSANYGYTF. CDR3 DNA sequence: TGTGCCAGCAGTTATGGGCGGTCGGCTAACTATGGCTACACCTTC.

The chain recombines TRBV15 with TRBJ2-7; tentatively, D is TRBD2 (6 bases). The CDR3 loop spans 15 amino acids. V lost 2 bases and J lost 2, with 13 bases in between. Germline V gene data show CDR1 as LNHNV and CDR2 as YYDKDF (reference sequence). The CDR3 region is CATSRRGTDAYEQYF. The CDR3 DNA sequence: TGTGCCACCAGCAGACGGGGGACGGACGCCTACGAGCAGTACTTC.

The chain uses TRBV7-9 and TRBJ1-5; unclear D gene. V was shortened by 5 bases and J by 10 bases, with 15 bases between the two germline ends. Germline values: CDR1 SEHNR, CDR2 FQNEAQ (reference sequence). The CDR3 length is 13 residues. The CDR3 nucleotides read TGTGCCAGCAGCAGGACGGCTGAAGACCCCCAGCATTTT. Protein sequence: CASSRTAEDPQHF.

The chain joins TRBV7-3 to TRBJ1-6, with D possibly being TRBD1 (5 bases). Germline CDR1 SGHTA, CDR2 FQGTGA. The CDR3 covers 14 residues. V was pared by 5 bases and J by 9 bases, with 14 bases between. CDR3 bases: TGTGCCAGCAGCCCGACAGCGAACGGTTCACCCCTCCACTTT. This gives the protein CASSPTANGSPLHF.

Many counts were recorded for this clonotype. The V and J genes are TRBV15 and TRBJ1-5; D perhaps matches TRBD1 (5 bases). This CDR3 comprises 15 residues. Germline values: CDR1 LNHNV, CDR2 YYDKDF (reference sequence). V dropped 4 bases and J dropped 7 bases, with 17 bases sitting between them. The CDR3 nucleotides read TGTGCCACCAGCAAACCTGGGACCGAGTCACAGCCCCAGCATTTT. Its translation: CATSKPGTESQPQHF.

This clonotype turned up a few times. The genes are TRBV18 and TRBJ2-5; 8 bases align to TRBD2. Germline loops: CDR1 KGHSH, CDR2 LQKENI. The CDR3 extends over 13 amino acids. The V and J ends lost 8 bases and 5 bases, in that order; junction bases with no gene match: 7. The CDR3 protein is CASLSGSGETQYF. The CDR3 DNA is TGTGCCAGCCTCAGCGGGAGCGGGGAGACCCAGTACTTC. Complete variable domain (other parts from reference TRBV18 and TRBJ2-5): NAGVMQNPRHLVRRRGQEARLRCSPMKGHSHVYWYRQLPEEGLKFMVYLQKENIIDESGMPKERFSAEFPKEGPSILRIQQVVRGDSAAYFCASLSGSGETQYFGPGTRLLVL.

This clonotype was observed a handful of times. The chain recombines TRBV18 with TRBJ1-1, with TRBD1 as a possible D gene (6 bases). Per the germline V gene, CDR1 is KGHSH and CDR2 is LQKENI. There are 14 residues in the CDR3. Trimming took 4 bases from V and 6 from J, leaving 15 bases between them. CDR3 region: CASSQWEGDPEAFF. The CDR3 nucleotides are TGTGCCAGCTCACAGTGGGAGGGGGACCCTGAAGCTTTCTTT. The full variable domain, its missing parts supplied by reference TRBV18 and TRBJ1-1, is NAGVMQNPRHLVRRRGQEARLRCSPMKGHSHVYWYRQLPEEGLKFMVYLQKENIIDESGMPKERFSAEFPKEGPSILRIQQVVRGDSAAYFCASSQWEGDPEAFFGQGTRLTVV.

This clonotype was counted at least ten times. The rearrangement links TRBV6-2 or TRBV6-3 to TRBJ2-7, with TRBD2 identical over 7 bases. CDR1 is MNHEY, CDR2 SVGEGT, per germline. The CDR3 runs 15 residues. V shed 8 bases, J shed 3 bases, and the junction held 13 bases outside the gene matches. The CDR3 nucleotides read TGTGCCAGCGGAAGGGGCCTAGCGGAGATCTACGAGCAGTACTTC. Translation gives CASGRGLAEIYEQYF.

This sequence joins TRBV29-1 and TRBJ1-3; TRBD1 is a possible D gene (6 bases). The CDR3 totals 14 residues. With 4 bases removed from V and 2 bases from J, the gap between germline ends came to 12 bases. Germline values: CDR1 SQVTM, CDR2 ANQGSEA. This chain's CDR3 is CSVAGELAGNTIYF. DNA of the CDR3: TGCAGCGTTGCAGGGGAGCTGGCTGGAAACACCATATATTTT.

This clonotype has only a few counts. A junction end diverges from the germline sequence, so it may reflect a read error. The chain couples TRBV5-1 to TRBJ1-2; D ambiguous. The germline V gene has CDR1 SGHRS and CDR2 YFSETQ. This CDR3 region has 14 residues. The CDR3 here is CANSPLGIHDGYTF. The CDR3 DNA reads TGCGCCAACAGCCCGCTAGGGATTCATGATGGCTACACCTTC. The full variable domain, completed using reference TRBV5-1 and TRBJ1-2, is KAGVTQTPRYLIKTRGQQVTLSCSPISGHRSVSWYQQTPGQGLQFLFEYFSETQRNKGNFPGRFSGRQFSNSRSEMNVSTLELGDSALYLCANSPLGIHDGYTFGSGTRLTVV.

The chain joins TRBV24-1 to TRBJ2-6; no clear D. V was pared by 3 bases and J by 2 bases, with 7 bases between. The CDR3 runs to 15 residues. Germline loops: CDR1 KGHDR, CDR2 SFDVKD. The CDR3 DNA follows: TGTGCCACCAGTGATAGGTTTGCTGGGGCCAACGTCCTGACTTTC. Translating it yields CATSDRFAGANVLTF.

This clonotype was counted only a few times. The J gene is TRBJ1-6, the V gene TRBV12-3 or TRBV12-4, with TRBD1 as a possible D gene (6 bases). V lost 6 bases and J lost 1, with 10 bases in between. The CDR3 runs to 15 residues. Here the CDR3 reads CASSLQGSYNSPLHF. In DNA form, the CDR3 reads TGTGCCAGCAGCTTACAGGGTTCCTATAATTCACCCCTCCACTTT.

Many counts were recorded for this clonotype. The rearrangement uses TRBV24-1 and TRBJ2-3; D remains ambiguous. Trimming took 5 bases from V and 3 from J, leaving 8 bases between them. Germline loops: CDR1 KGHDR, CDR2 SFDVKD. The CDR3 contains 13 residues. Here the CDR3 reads CATSALFTDTQYF. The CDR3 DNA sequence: TGTGCCACCAGTGCTCTGTTTACAGATACGCAGTATTTT.

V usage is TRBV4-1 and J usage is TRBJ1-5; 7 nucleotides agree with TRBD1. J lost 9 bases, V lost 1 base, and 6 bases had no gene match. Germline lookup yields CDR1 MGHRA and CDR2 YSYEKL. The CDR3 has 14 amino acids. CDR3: CASSQGRGLRPQHF. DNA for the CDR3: TGCGCCAGCAGCCAAGGGAGGGGGCTGAGGCCCCAGCATTTT.

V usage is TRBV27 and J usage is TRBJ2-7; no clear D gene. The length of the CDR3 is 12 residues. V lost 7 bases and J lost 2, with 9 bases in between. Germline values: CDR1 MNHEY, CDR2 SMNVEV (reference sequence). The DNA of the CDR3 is TGTGCCAGCAAACCGAATCCCTACGAGCAGTACTTC. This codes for CASKPNPYEQYF.

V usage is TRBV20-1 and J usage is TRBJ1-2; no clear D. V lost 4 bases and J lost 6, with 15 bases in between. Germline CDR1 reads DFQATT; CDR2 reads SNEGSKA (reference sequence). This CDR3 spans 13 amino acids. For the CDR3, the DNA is TGCAGTGCTATGGCCGGACGGTGGAATGGCTACACCTTC. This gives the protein CSAMAGRWNGYTF.

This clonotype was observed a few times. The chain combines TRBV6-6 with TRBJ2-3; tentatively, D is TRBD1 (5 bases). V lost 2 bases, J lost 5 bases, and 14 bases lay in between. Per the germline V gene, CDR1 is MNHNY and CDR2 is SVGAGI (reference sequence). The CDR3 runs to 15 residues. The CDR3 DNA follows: TGTGCCAGCAGTTACGTAGGGCAGGGATTAGATACGCAGTATTTT. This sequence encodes CASSYVGQGLDTQYF.

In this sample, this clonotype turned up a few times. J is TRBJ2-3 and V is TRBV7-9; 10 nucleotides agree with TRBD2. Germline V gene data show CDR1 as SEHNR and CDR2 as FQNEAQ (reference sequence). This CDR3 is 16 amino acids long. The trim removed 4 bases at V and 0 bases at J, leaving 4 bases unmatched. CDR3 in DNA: TGTGCCAGCAGCTATCGGACTAGCGGAAGCACAGATACGCAGTATTTT. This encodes CASSYRTSGSTDTQYF.

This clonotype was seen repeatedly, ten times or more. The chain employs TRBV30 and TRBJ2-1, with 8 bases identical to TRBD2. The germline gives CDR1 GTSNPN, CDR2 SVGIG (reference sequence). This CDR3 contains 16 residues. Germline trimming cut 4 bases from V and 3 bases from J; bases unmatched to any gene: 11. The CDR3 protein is CAWTWTSPVRYNEQFF. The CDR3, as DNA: TGTGCCTGGACCTGGACTAGCCCGGTTCGCTACAATGAGCAGTTCTTC.

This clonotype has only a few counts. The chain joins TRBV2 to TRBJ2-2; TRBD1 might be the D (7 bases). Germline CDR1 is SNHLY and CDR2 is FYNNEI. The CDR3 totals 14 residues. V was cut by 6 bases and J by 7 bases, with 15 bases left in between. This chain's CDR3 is CASSQQGRGGELFF. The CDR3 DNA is TGTGCCAGCAGCCAACAGGGGCGGGGCGGGGAGCTGTTTTTT.

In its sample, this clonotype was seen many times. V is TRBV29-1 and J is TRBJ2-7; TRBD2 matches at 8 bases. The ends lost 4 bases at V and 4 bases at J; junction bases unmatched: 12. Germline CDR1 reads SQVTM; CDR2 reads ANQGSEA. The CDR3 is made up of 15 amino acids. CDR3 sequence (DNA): TGCAGCGTTGCGGGGGGGCTAGCGGCAAATTACGAGCAGTACTTC. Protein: CSVAGGLAANYEQYF.

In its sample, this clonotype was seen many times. The CDR3 protein is CSARVAATGELFF. In DNA form, the CDR3 reads TGCAGTGCTAGAGTTGCAGCTACCGGGGAGCTGTTTTTT. The chain couples TRBV20-1 to TRBJ2-2; D gene unclear. This CDR3 is 13 amino acids long. Germline V lookup: CDR1 DFQATT, CDR2 SNEGSKA (reference sequence). Trimming cost V 1 base and J 5 bases, with 8 bases left between them.

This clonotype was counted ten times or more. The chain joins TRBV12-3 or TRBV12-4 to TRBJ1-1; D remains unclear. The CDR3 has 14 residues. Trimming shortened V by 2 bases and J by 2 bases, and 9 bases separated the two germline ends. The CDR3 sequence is CASSLRWQNTEAFF. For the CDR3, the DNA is TGTGCCAGCAGTTTAAGGTGGCAAAACACTGAAGCTTTCTTT.

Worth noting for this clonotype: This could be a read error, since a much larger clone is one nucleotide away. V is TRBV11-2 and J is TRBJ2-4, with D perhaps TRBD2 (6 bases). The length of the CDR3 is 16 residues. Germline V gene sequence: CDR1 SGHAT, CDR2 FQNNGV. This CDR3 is CAGSSREATSKNIQYF. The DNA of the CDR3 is TGTGCCGGCAGCTCCAGGGAGGCCACCAGCAAAAACATTCAGTACTTC.